This T cell receptor (beta chain) was documented in a study of PD-1 blockade in mismatch repair-deficient tumors. Points from the study as a whole: Tumor-resident clones, often undetectable pretreatment in blood, expanded then contracted after pembrolizumab.

Clones were sequenced by immunoSEQ multiplex PCR, and TCRdb holds only the in-frame ones, with some missing. The repertoire consists of 14,000 or so clones, with around four fifths occurring once and the leading ten covering approximately 20%. In regard to this clone: Its antigen is still unknown.

The V gene's germline CDR1 is SGHRS and CDR2 YFSETQ. V dropped 4 bases and J dropped 1; count of bases not matched to a gene: 8. CDR3 size: 16 residues. Time point of the sample: roughly ten-day in vitro stimulation with candidate neoantigen peptide 4. All patients were mismatch repair deficient, assessed by either PCR or immunohistochemistry. Cells were stimulated around 9 days with each of six to eight ELISpot-reactive neoantigens. The specimen comprised cells cultured in vitro, sampled from a patient treated with pembrolizumab. The gene calls are TRBV5-1 and TRBJ2-1, with 7 bases aligning to TRBD1. The sequence was collected from an adult with mismatch repair-deficient cancer. The CDR3 spells CASSRTGTASYNEQFF. As DNA, the CDR3 is TGCGCCAGCAGCAGGACCGGGACAGCTTCCTACAATGAGCAGTTCTTC.